This T cell receptor (beta chain) appears in the sequencing data of a study of Tregs in tolerant kidney transplant recipients. Produced via immunoSEQ multiplex PCR; TCRdb's table is partial and in-frame only. The table has about 64,000 clones, roughly 98% seen once; the top ten hold 0.34%. Concerning this clone itself: What it binds is unknown.

Notes on the study in general: In tolerant patients, donor-specific Tregs outgrew total Tregs, suggesting antigen-driven expansion.

This CDR3 region has 15 residues. CDR1 and CDR2 from the germline V gene are MNHNS and SASEGT. Trimming removed 4 bases from V and 7 bases from J; junction bases left unmatched: 8. Thawed PBMCs were rested overnight at 37°C with 200 to 250 IU/ml IL-2 before regulatory T cell sorting. The chain carries TRBV6-1 and TRBJ2-1, with TRBD2 matching over 9 bases. This receptor was taken from a human donor who received a combined kidney and bone marrow transplant. The sample consisted of Tregs from blood, taken before the transplant. The CDR3 protein is CASSGSGGGLNEQFF. CDR3 nucleotide sequence: TGTGCCAGCAGTGGTAGCGGGGGCGGTCTGAATGAGCAGTTCTTC.